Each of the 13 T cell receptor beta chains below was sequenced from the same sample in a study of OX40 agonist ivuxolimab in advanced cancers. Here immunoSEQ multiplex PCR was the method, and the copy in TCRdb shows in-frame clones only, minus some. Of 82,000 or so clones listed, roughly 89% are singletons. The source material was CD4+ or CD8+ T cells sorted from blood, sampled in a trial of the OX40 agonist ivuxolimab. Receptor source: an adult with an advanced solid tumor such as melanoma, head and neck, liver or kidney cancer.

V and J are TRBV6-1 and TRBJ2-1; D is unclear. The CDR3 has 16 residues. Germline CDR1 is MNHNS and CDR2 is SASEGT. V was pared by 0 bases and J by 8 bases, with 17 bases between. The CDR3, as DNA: TGTGCCAGCAGTGAAGCGGGAAATTCCCGGTCCCATGAGCAGTTCTTC. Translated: CASSEAGNSRSHEQFF.

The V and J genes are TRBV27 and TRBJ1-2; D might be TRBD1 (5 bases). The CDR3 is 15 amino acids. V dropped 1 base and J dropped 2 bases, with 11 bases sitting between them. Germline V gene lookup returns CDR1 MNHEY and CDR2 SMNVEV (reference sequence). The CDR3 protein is CASSLLGVENYGYTF. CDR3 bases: TGTGCCAGCAGTTTATTGGGGGTTGAGAACTATGGCTACACCTTC.

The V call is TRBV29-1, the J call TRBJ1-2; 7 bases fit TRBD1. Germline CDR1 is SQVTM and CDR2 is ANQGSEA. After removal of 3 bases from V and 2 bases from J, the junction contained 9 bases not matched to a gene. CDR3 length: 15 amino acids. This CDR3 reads CSVEGQGGANYGYTF. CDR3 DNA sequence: TGCAGCGTTGAGGGACAAGGGGGCGCGAACTATGGCTACACCTTC. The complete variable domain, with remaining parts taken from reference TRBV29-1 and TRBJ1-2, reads SAVISQKPSRDICQRGTSLTIQCQVDSQVTMMFWYRQQPGQSLTLIATANQGSEATYESGFVIDKFPISRPNLTFSTLTVSNMSPEDSSIYLCSVEGQGGANYGYTFGSGTRLTVV.

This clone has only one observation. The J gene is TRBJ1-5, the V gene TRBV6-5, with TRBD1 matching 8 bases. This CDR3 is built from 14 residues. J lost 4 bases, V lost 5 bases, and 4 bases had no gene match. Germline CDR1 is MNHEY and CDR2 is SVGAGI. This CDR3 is CASSTDRENQPQHF. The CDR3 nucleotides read TGTGCCAGCAGTACGGACAGGGAGAATCAGCCCCAGCATTTT.

Here the CDR3 reads CAWSPQTGANQPQHF. CDR3 in DNA: TGTGCCTGGAGTCCACAGACAGGGGCCAATCAGCCCCAGCATTTT. This chain connects TRBV30 to TRBJ1-5; 8 bases are a match to TRBD1. V was clipped by 2 bases and J by 3 bases; unmatched bases: 6. Germline V gives CDR1 GTSNPN, CDR2 SVGIG (reference sequence). The CDR3 has 15 residues.

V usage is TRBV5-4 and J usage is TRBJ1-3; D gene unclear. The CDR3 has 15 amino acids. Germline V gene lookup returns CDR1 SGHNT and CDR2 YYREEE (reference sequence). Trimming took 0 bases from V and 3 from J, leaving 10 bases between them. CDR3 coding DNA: TGTGCCAGCAGCTTGGCCGGGGAAGGTGGAAACACCATATATTTT. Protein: CASSLAGEGGNTIYF.

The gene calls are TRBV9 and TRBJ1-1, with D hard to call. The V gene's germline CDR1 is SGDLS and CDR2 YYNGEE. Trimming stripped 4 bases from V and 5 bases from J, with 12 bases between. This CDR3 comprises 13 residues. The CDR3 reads CASSPRLGTEAFF. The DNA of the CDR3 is TGTGCCAGCAGCCCCCGCCTGGGGACTGAAGCTTTCTTT.

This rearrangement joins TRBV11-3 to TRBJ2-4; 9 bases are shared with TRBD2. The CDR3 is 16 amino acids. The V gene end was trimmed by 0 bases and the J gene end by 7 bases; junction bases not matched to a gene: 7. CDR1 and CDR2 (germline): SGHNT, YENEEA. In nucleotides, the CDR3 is TGTGCCAGCAGCTTAGATCTCGGGCTAGCGGGGAACATTCAGTACTTC. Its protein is CASSLDLGLAGNIQYF.

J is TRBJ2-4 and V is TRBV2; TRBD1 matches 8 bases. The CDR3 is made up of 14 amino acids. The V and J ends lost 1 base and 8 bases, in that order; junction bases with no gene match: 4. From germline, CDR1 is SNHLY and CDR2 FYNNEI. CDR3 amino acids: CASSEGTGWDIQYF. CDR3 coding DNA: TGTGCCAGCAGTGAAGGGACAGGGTGGGACATTCAGTACTTC. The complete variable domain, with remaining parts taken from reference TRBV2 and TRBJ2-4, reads EPEVTQTPSHQVTQMGQEVILRCVPISNHLYFYWYRQILGQKVEFLVSFYNNEISEKSEIFDDQFSVERPDGSNFTLKIRSTKLEDSAMYFCASSEGTGWDIQYFGAGTRLSVL.

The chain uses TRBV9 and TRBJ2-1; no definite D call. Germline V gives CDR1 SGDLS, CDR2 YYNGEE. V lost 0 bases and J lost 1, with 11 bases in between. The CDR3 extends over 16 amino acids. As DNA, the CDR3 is TGTGCCAGCAGCGTAGCGGCGGTTCCTTCCTACAATGAGCAGTTCTTC. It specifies CASSVAAVPSYNEQFF.

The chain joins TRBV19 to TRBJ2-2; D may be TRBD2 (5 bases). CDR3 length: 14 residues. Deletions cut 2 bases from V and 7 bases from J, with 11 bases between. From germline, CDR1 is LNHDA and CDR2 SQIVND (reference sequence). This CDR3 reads CASSISLEGGELFF. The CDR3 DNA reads TGTGCCAGTAGTATAAGCCTAGAGGGCGGGGAGCTGTTTTTT.

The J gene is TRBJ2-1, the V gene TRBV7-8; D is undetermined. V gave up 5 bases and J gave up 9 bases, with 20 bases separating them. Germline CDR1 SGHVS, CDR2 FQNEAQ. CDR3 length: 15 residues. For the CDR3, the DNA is TGTGCCAGCAGCACTGCGTATCCAGGTTGGGCTGAGCAGTTCTTC. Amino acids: CASSTAYPGWAEQFF.

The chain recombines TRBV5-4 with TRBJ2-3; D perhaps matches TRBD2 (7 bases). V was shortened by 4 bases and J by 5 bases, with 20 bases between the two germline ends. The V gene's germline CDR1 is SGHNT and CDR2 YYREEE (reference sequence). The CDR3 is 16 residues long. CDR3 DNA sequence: TGTGCCAGCAGCGGGGGGGCAGGGAGTATAAGAGATACGCAGTATTTT. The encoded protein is CASSGGAGSIRDTQYF.